This T cell receptor (beta chain) came from a study of control samples from healthy donors and cancer patients. The V gene lost 7 bases and the J gene lost 0 bases, with 9 bases spanning the gap. The CDR3 is made up of 13 amino acids. This clone occurred once. Sequenced by immunoSEQ multiplex PCR; TCRdb stores in-frame clones only, minus some. The sample has 150,000 to 200,000 clones, more than 85% seen once. Sequencing input: blood. V gene TRBV12-3 or TRBV12-4 combines with J gene TRBJ1-1; D is unresolved. This clonotype was sampled from a woman aged 40 to 55 in good health. The CDR3 nucleotides read TGTGCCAGCATGGGCAGATTGAACACTGAAGCTTTCTTT. As protein: CASMGRLNTEAFF.